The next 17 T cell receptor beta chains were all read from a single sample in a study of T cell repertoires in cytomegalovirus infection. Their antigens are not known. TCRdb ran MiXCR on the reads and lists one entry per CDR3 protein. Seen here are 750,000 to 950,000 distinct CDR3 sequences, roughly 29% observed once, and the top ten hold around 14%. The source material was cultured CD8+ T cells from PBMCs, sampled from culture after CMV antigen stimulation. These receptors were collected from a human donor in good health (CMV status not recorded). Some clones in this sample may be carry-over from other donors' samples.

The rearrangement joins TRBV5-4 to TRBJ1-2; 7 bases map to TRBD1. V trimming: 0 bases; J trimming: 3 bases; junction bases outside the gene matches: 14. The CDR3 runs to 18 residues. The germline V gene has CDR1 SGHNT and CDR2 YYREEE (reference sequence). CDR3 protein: CASSLAETGVRVDYGYTF. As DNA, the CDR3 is TGTGCCAGCAGCTTGGCGGAAACAGGGGTGAGGGTGGACTATGGCTACACCTTC.

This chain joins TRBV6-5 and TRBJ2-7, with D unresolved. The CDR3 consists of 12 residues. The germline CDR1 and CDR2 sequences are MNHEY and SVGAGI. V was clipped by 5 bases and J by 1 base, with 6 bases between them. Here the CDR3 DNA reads TGTGCCAGCAGTACGCCTTCCTACGAGCAGTACTTC. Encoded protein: CASSTPSYEQYF.

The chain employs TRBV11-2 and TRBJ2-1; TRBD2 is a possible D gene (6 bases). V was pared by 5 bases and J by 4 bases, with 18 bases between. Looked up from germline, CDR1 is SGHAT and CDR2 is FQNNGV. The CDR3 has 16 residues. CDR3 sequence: CASSRISGGPYNEQFF. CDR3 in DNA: TGTGCCAGCAGCCGGATTAGCGGAGGACCTTACAATGAGCAGTTCTTC.

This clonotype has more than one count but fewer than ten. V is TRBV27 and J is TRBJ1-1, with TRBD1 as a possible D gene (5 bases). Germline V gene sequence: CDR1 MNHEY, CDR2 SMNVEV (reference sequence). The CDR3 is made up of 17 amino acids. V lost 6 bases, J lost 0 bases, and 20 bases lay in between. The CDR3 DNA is TGTGCCAGCAGCCCACCGGGACCGATAGCCATGAACACTGAAGCTTTCTTT. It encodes CASSPPGPIAMNTEAFF.

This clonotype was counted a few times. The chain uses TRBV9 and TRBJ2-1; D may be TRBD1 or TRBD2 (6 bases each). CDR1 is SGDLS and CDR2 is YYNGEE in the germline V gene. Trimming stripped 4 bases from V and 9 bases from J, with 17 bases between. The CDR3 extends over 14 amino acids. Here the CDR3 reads CASSPRGDGGEQFF. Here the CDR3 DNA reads TGTGCCAGCAGCCCAAGGGGGGATGGGGGTGAGCAGTTCTTC.

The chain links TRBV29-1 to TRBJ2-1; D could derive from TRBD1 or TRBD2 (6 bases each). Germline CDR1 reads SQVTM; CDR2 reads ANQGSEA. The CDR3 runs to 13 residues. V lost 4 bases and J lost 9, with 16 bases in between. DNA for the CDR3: TGCAGCGTTGTTGGGGGGCCAAGAGTTGAGCAGTTCTTC. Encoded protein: CSVVGGPRVEQFF.

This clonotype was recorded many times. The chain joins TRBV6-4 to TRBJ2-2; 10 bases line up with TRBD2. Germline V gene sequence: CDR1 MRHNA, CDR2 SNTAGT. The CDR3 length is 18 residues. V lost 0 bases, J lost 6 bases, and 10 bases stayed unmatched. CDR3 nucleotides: TGTGCCAGCAGTGACTCTGCTTCTAGCGGGGGTCTCCCCGGGGAGCTGTTTTTT. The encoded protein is CASSDSASSGGLPGELFF.

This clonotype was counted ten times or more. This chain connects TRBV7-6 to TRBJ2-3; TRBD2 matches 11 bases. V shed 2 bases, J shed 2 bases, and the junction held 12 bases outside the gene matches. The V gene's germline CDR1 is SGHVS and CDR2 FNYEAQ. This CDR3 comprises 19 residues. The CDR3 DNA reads TGTGCCAGCAGCTTAATCGGCCTAGCGGGGGGCCTCTTCACAGATACGCAGTATTTT. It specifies CASSLIGLAGGLFTDTQYF.

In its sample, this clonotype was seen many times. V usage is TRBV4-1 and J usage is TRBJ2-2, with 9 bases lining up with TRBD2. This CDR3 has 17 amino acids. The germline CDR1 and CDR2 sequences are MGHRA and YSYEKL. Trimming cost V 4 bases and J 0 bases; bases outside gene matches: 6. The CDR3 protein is CASSRGGGRANTGELFF. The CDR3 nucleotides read TGCGCCAGCAGCCGCGGGGGGGGTCGGGCGAACACCGGGGAGCTGTTTTTT.

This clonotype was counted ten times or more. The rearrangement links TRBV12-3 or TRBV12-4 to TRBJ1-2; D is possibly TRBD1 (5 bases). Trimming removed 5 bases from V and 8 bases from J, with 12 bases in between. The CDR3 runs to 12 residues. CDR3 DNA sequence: TGTGCCAGCAGTCAGGGCTTGAGGGGCTACACCTTC. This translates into CASSQGLRGYTF.

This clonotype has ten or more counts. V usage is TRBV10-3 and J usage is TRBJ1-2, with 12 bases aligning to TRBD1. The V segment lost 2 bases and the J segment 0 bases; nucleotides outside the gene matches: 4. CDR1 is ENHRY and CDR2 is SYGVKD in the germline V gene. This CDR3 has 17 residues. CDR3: CAISERDRGLSNYGYTF. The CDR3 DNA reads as TGTGCCATCAGTGAGAGGGACAGGGGGCTCTCTAACTATGGCTACACCTTC.

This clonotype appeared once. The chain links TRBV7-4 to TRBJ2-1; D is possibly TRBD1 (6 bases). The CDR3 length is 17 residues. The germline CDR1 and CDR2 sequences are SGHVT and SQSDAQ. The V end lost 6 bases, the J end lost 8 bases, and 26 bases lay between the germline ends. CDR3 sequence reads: CASSPLPLGDISYEQFF. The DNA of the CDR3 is TGTGCCAGCAGTCCCCTCCCCCTAGGGGACATTAGCTATGAGCAGTTCTTC.

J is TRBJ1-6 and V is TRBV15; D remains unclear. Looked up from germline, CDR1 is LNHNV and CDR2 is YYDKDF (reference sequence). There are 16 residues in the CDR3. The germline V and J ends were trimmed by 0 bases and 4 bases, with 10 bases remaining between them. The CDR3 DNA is TGTGCCACCAGCAGAGATCCCGGACGGTATAATTCACCCCTCCACTTT. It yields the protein CATSRDPGRYNSPLHF.

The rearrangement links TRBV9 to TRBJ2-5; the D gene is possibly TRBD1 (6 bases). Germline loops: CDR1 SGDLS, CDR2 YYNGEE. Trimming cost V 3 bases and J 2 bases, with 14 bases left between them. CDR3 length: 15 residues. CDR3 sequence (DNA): TGTGCCAGCAGCGACCCACTCGGACAGCAAGAGACCCAGTACTTC. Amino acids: CASSDPLGQQETQYF.

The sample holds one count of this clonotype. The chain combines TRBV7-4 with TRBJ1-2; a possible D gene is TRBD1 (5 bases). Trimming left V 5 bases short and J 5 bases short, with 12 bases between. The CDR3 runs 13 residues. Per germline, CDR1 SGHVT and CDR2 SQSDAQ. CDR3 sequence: CASSPPQGYGYTF. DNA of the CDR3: TGTGCCAGCAGCCCTCCTCAGGGATATGGCTACACCTTC. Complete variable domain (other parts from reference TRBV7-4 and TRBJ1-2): GAGVSQSPRYKVAKRGRDVALRCDSISGHVTLYWYRQTLGQGSEVLTYSQSDAQRDKSGRPSGRFSAERPERSVSTLKIQRTEQGDSAVYLCASSPPQGYGYTFGSGTRLTVV.

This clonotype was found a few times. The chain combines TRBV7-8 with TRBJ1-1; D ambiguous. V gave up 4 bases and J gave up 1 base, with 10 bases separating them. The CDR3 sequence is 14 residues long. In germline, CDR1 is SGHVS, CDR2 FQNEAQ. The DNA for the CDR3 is TGTGCCAGCAGCTCTAAGGTGGGGAACACTGAAGCTTTCTTT. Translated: CASSSKVGNTEAFF.

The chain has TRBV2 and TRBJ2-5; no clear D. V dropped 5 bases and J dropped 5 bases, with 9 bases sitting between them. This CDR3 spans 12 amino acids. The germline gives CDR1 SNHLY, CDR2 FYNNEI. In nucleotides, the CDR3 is TGTGCCAGCAGTTGGAGCGAGGAGACCCAGTACTTC. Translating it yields CASSWSEETQYF.